These 3 T cell receptor beta chains came from one sample sequenced in a study of cytomegalovirus exposure and HLA in healthy donors. A multiplex PCR was run with 60 Vbeta primers and 13 Jbeta primers. Produced via immunoSEQ multiplex PCR; TCRdb's table is partial and in-frame only. Among 100,000 or so clones listed, approximately 81% were seen once. Material: PBMCs. The source of these receptors is a man younger than 40 in good health and CMV-seronegative.

The chain uses TRBV5-6 and TRBJ2-3, with D possibly matching TRBD2 (6 bases). This CDR3 contains 17 residues. V was shortened by 2 bases and J by 0 bases, with 16 bases between the two germline ends. Germline V lookup: CDR1 SGHDT, CDR2 YYEEEE. The CDR3 sequence: CASSFWGGTLSTDTQYF. The CDR3 nucleotides read TGTGCCAGCAGCTTTTGGGGCGGGACCCTTAGCACAGATACGCAGTATTTT.

V and J are TRBV27 and TRBJ2-3; tentatively, D is TRBD2 (5 bases). This CDR3 has 15 amino acids. Per the germline V gene, CDR1 is MNHEY and CDR2 is SMNVEV (reference sequence). Trimming stripped 5 bases from V and 2 bases from J, with 14 bases between. DNA of the CDR3: TGTGCCAGCAGTCTCCGACGGGAATACACAGATACGCAGTATTTT. Residues: CASSLRREYTDTQYF.

This chain uses TRBV5-6 with TRBJ2-3; 11 bases map to TRBD2. J lost 1 base, V lost 3 bases, and 7 bases had no gene match. The CDR3 is 17 amino acids. Germline V lookup: CDR1 SGHDT, CDR2 YYEEEE. CDR3 amino acids: CASSWKTSGEGTDTQYF. The CDR3 DNA is TGTGCCAGCAGCTGGAAGACTAGCGGGGAGGGCACAGATACGCAGTATTTT.